These 7 T cell receptor beta chains were all obtained from the same sample, sequenced in a study of beta chain features in type 1 diabetes. Their cognate antigens are unknown. Study results and limitations: There was a moderate but significant shortening of TCRB CDR3s in all four CD4+ subsets of Type 1 diabetes patients.

Since all of the isolated RNA was reverse transcribed, expressed TCRB transcripts were what got sequenced. TCRdb keeps only in-frame clones here, not all; method: immunoSEQ multiplex PCR. The sample lists 300,000 to 400,000 clones; roughly 9.8% were seen once. The sequencing input was central memory CD4+ T cells from blood. The source is a man younger than 40 with type 1 diabetes.

This chain joins TRBV5-1 and TRBJ2-7, with 10 bases matching TRBD1. The trim removed 2 bases at V and 6 bases at J, leaving 8 bases unmatched. The CDR3 consists of 15 residues. Germline V gene lookup returns CDR1 SGHRS and CDR2 YFSETQ. The CDR3 DNA follows: TGCGCCAGCAGCTTCATCGGACAGGGGGATTTCGAGCAGTACTTC. It codes for CASSFIGQGDFEQYF.

The J gene is TRBJ2-6, the V gene TRBV5-1, with TRBD1 matching over 10 bases. This CDR3 spans 15 amino acids. The ends lost 4 bases at V and 2 bases at J; junction bases unmatched: 0. The germline gives CDR1 SGHRS, CDR2 YFSETQ. CDR3 nucleotides: TGCGCCAGCAGCGGACAGGGGGCTGGGGCCAACGTCCTGACTTTC. It is translated as CASSGQGAGANVLTF.

The chain uses TRBV6-5 and TRBJ1-5; no reliable D call. V lost 0 bases and J 5 bases, leaving 11 bases between the germline ends. This CDR3 contains 15 residues. CDR1 MNHEY and CDR2 SVGAGI come from the germline V gene. Written as DNA, the CDR3 is TGTGCCAGCAGTTACTCACAATCGGGAGATCAGCCCCAGCATTTT. This translates into CASSYSQSGDQPQHF.

V gene TRBV2 combines with J gene TRBJ2-7; maybe TRBD2 (5 bases). Trimming took 7 bases from V and 3 from J, leaving 16 bases between them. Germline CDR1 SNHLY, CDR2 FYNNEI. This CDR3 has 14 residues. CDR3 in amino acids: CASIRAETFYEQYF. CDR3 coding DNA: TGTGCCAGCATCCGAGCGGAGACCTTCTACGAGCAGTACTTC.

This clone came up a few times. The chain employs TRBV5-1 and TRBJ1-5; possible D gene TRBD1, 6 bases. Trimming stripped 0 bases from V and 4 bases from J, with 11 bases between. Germline V gives CDR1 SGHRS, CDR2 YFSETQ. There are 15 residues in the CDR3. The CDR3 DNA is TGCGCCAGCAGCTTGGGAGGACAGCGAAATCAGCCCCAGCATTTT. It codes for CASSLGGQRNQPQHF.

This clone was counted many times. The same CDR3 arises from other DNA sequences in this sample as well. J is TRBJ2-1 and V is TRBV9; D uncertain. This CDR3 contains 14 residues. The germline V and J ends were trimmed by 5 bases and 0 bases, with 9 bases remaining between them. Germline CDR1 SGDLS, CDR2 YYNGEE. The CDR3 loop reads CASRPLSSYNEQFF. Here the CDR3 DNA reads TGTGCCAGCAGACCACTCAGCTCCTACAATGAGCAGTTCTTC.

This clone turned up a few times. The rearrangement joins TRBV7-9 to TRBJ2-6, with D possibly matching TRBD1 (6 bases). The length of the CDR3 is 15 residues. The germline V gene encodes CDR1 SEHNR and CDR2 FQNEAQ (reference sequence). Trimming removed 6 bases from V and 3 bases from J, with 12 bases in between. The CDR3 nucleotides read TGTGCCAGCAGTCCCGACAGGAGTGGGGCCAACGTCCTGACTTTC. Translation: CASSPDRSGANVLTF.